In this sample, the clone carrying this TCR beta chain turned up a few times. Its antigen remains unknown. The data stem from a study of early T cells in non-severe SARS-CoV-2 infection. Whole-study context: Bulk RNA taken from unsorted whole blood was sequenced, leaving chains unpaired.

Tagging with unique molecular identifiers was applied to individual cDNA molecules. One entry per CDR3 protein, called by TCRdb with MiXCR from the 5' RACE reads. The table lists some 57,000 distinct CDR3 sequences, about a tenth of them singletons, with around 20% in the top ten. In germline, CDR1 is DFQATT, CDR2 SNEGSKA (reference sequence). V was cut by 0 bases and J by 4 bases, with 13 bases left in between. There are 14 residues in the CDR3. General study results and limits: CD4 and private specificities were missed by VDJdb matching, which favored anti-spike CD8 responses.

Sequencing used whole blood. The source is an adult who was a healthcare worker with PCR-confirmed SARS-CoV-2 infection or an uninfected control (not recorded which). This chain links TRBV20-1 with TRBJ2-7, with a tentative D call TRBD1 (8 bases). The CDR3 region is CSARDHRGGYEQYF. CDR3 bases: TGCAGTGCTAGAGATCACAGGGGGGGTTACGAGCAGTACTTC.